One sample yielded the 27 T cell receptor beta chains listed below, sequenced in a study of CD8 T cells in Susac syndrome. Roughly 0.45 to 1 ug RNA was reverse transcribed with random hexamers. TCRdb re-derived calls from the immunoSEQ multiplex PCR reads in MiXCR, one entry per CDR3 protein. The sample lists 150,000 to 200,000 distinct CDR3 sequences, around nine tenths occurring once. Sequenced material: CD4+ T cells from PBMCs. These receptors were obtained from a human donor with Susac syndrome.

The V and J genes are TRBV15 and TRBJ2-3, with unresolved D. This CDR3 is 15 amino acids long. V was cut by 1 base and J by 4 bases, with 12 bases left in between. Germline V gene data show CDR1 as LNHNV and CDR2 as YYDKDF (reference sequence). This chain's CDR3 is CATSRGLIGPDTQYF. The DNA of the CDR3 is TGTGCCACCAGCAGAGGGCTAATCGGTCCAGATACGCAGTATTTT.

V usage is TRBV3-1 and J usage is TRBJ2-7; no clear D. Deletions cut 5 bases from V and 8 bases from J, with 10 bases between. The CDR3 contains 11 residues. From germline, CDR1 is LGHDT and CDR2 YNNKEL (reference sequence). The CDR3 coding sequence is TGTGCCAGCAGCATGGCCTTCAAGCAGTACTTC. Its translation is CASSMAFKQYF.

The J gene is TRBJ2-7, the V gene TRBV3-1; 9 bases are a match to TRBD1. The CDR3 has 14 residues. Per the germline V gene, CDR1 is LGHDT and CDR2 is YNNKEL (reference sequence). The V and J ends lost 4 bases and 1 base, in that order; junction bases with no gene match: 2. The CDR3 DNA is TGTGCCAGCAGCCGACAGGGGGGGTCCTACGAGCAGTACTTC. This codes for CASSRQGGSYEQYF.

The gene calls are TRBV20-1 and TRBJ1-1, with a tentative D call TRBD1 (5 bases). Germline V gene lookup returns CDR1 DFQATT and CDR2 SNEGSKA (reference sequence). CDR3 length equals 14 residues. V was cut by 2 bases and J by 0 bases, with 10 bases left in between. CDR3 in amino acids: CSARQGSMNTEAFF. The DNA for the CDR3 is TGCAGTGCTAGACAGGGTTCCATGAACACTGAAGCTTTCTTT.

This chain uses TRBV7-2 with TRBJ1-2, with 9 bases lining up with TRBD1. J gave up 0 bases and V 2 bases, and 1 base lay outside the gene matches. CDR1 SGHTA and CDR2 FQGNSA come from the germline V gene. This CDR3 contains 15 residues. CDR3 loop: CASSLTGGPNYGYTF. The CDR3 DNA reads TGTGCCAGCAGCTTAACAGGGGGCCCTAACTATGGCTACACCTTC.

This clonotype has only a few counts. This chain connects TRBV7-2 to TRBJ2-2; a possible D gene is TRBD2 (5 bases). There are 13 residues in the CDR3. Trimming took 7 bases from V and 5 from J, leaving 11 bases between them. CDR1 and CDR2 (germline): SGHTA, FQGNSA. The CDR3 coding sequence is TGTGCCAGCACCCGGGAAGTAACCGGGGAGCTGTTTTTT. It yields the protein CASTREVTGELFF.

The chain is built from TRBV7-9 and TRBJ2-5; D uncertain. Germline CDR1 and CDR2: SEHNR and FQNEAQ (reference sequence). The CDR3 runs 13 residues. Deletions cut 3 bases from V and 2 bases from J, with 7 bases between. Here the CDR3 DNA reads TGTGCCAGCAGCTTTTCGGCACAAGAGACCCAGTACTTC. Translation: CASSFSAQETQYF.

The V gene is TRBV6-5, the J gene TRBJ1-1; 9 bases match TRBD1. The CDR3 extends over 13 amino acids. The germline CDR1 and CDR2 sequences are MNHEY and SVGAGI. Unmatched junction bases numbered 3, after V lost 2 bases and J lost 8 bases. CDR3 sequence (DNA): TGTGCCAGCAGTTACGGACAGGGGAGGGAAGCTTTCTTT. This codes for CASSYGQGREAFF.

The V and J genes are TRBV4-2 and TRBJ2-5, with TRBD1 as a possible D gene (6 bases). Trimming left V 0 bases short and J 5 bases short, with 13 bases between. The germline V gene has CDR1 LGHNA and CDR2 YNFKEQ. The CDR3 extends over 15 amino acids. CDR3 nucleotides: TGTGCCAGCAGCCAAGACGACAGGTCAGGCGAGACCCAGTACTTC. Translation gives CASSQDDRSGETQYF.

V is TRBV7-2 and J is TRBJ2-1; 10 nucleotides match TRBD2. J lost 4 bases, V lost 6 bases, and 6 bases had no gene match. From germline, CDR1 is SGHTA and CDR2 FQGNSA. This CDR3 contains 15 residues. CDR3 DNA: TGTGCCAGCAGTTTGATAGCGGGAGGATACAATGAGCAGTTCTTC. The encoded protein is CASSLIAGGYNEQFF.

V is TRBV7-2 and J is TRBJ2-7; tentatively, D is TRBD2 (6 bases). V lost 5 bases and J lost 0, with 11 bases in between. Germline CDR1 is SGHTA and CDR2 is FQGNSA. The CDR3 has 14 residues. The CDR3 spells CASSLGLHSYEQYF. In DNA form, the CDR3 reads TGTGCCAGCAGCCTAGGACTACACTCCTACGAGCAGTACTTC.

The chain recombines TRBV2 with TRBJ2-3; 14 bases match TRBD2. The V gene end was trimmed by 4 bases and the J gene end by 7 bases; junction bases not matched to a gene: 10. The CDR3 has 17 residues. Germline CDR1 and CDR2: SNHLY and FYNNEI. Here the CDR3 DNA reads TGTGCCAGCAGTGCATTGACTAGCGGGAGGGTCCTAAATACGCAGTATTTT. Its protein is CASSALTSGRVLNTQYF.

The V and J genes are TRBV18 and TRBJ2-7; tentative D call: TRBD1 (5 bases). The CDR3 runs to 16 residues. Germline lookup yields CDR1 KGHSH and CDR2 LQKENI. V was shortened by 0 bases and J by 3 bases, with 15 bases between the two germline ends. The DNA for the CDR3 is TGTGCCAGCTCACCACCTGGGGCAGGGTTGAACTACGAGCAGTACTTC. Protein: CASSPPGAGLNYEQYF.

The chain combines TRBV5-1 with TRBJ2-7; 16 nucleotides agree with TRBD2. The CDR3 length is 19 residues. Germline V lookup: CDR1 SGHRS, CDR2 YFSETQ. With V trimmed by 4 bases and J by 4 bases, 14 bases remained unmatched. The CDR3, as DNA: TGCGCCAGCAGCCCAGAGTATCCGGGACTAGCGGGAGGGATATACGAGCAGTACTTC. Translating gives CASSPEYPGLAGGIYEQYF.

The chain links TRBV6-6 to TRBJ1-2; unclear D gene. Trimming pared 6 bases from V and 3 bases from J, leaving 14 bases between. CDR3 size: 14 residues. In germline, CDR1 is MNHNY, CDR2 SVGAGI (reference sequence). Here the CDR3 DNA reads TGTGCCAGCAGCGCCACAGAGAGAGACTATGGCTACACCTTC. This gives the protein CASSATERDYGYTF.

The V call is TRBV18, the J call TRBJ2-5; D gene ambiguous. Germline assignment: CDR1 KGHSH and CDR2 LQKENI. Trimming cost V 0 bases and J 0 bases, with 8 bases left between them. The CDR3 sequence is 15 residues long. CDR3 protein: CASSPPGRDQETQYF. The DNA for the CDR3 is TGTGCCAGCTCACCACCGGGTCGGGACCAAGAGACCCAGTACTTC.

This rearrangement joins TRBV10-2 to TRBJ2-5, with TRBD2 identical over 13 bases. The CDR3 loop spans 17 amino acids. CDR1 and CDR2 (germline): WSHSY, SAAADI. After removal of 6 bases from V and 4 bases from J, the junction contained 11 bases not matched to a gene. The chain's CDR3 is CASRPMTGTSGIETQYF. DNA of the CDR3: TGCGCCAGCAGACCCATGACCGGGACTAGCGGGATAGAGACCCAGTACTTC.

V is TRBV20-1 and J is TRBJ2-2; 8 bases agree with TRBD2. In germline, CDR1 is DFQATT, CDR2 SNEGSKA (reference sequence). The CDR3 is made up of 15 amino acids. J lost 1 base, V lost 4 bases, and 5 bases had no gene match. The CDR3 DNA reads TGCAGTGCTATTAGCGGGAAGAGGAACACCGGGGAGCTGTTTTTT. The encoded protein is CSAISGKRNTGELFF.

CDR3 in DNA: TGCAGTGCTAGAGGGAGCGGGAGGACCCACACAGATACGCAGTATTTT. This codes for CSARGSGRTHTDTQYF. This chain joins TRBV20-1 and TRBJ2-3; 9 positions agree with TRBD2. The CDR3 consists of 16 residues. Trimming cost V 1 base and J 2 bases; bases outside gene matches: 7. Germline V gene sequence: CDR1 DFQATT, CDR2 SNEGSKA (reference sequence).

The CDR3 nucleotides are TGTGCCAGCAGTCCGCGGATCCTGTCCGGCGGGGAGCAGTACTTC. Translating gives CASSPRILSGGEQYF. The chain employs TRBV28 and TRBJ2-7; possible D gene TRBD2, 5 bases. Per germline, CDR1 MDHEN and CDR2 SYDVKM. The CDR3 has 15 residues. V was shortened by 5 bases and J by 7 bases, with 21 bases between the two germline ends.

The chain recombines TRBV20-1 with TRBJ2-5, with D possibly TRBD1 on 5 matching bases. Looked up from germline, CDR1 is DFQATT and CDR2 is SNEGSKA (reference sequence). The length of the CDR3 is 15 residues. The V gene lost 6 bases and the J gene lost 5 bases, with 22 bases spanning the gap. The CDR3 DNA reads TGCAGTGCCCAAACCATAGACAGTGTGTACGAGACCCAGTACTTC. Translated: CSAQTIDSVYETQYF.

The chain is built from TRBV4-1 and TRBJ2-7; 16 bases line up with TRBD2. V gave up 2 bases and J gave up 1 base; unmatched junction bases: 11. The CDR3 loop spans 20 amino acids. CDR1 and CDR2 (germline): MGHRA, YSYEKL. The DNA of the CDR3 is TGCGCCAGCAGCCAACGTCAGGACGGGACTAGCGGGGGGGCATCCTACGAGCAGTACTTC. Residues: CASSQRQDGTSGGASYEQYF.

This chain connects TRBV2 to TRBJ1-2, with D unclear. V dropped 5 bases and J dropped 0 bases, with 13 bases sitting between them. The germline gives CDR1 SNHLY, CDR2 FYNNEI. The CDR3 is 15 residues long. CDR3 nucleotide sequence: TGTGCCAGCAGTCCTTGGACGGCCTCTAACTATGGCTACACCTTC. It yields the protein CASSPWTASNYGYTF. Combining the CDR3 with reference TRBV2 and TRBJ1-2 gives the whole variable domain EPEVTQTPSHQVTQMGQEVILRCVPISNHLYFYWYRQILGQKVEFLVSFYNNEISEKSEIFDDQFSVERPDGSNFTLKIRSTKLEDSAMYFCASSPWTASNYGYTFGSGTRLTVV.

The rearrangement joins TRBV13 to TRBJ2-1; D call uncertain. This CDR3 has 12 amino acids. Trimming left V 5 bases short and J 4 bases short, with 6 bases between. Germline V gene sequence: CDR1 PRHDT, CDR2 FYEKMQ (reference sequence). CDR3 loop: CASSRKYNEQFF. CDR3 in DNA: TGTGCCAGCAGCCGGAAGTACAATGAGCAGTTCTTC.

The CDR3 here is CASSVGRGAEQFF. The CDR3 nucleotides read TGTGCCAGCAGCGTAGGGAGGGGCGCGGAGCAGTTCTTC. The chain employs TRBV9 and TRBJ2-1, with D tentatively TRBD2 (6 bases). The CDR3 spans 13 residues. The germline V gene encodes CDR1 SGDLS and CDR2 YYNGEE. V was shortened by 0 bases and J by 10 bases, with 11 bases between the two germline ends. Filled out from reference TRBV9 and TRBJ2-1, the complete variable domain reads DSGVTQTPKHLITATGQRVTLRCSPRSGDLSVYWYQQSLDQGLQFLIQYYNGEERAKGNILERFSAQQFPDLHSELNLSSLELGDSALYFCASSVGRGAEQFFGPGTRLTVL.

The CDR3 DNA follows: TGTGCCTGGAGCGGGGCGTTGGGGCTGGGGAGCAATCAGCCCCAGCATTTT. This codes for CAWSGALGLGSNQPQHF. The chain employs TRBV30 and TRBJ1-5; D may be TRBD1 (5 bases). The germline V gene encodes CDR1 GTSNPN and CDR2 SVGIG (reference sequence). The CDR3 has 17 residues. The V end was cut by 3 bases, the J end by 1 base, with 19 bases between. Full variable domain (remainder filled in from reference TRBV30 and TRBJ1-5): SQTIHQWPATLVQPVGSPLSLECTVEGTSNPNLYWYRQAAGRGLQLLFYSVGIGQISSEVPQNLSASRPQDRQFILSSKKLLLSDSGFYLCAWSGALGLGSNQPQHFGDGTRLSIL.

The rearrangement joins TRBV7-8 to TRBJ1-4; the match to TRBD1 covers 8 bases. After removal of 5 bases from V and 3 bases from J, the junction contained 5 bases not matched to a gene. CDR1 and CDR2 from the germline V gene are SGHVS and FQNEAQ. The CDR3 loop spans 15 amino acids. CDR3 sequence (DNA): TGTGCCAGCAGCCCCAGGGACAGGTCTAATGAAAAACTGTTTTTT. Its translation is CASSPRDRSNEKLFF.